This T cell receptor beta chain came from a study of shared clonotypes between healthy human individuals. Study-wide results and limits: Clonotype sharing among the donors was expected to vary with sequencing depth.

CDR3 length: 13 amino acids. From germline, CDR1 is SEHNR and CDR2 FQNEAQ (reference sequence). After removal of 5 bases from V and 3 bases from J, the junction contained 3 bases not matched to a gene. Every subset had its genomic DNA shared out evenly among several immunoSEQ plates. Using immunoSEQ multiplex PCR, the repertoire was profiled, and TCRdb retains in-frame clones only, with some absent. The data hold roughly 700,000 clones, with roughly 88% observed a single time. A few counts support this clone. The antigen is not known. Sample: memory CD8+ T cells from PBMCs. Subset denoted: CD45RO+ cells pooled with CCR7-negative TemRA cells. The V call is TRBV7-9, the J call TRBJ2-7; 8 bases fit TRBD1. The TCR was taken from a man aged 18 to 30 in good health. Some clones in this sample may be carry-over from other donors' samples. CDR3 loop: CASSPQGGYEQYF. DNA for the CDR3: TGTGCCAGCAGCCCACAGGGGGGCTACGAGCAGTACTTC.